These 27 T cell receptor beta chains originate from one sample sequenced in a study of T cell responses to AZD1222 COVID-19 vaccine. The assay was immunoSEQ multiplex PCR, and TCRdb's table has in-frame clones only and misses some. The repertoire has roughly 70,000 clones, 60% to 85% of them found once; the top ten carry around 25%. The source material was peripheral blood, sampled on day 0 of MenACWY control vaccination. The receptors come from an adult in good health.

The chain links TRBV7-9 to TRBJ2-1; TRBD2 matches at 9 bases. Trimming took 5 bases from V and 3 from J; bases not matched to a gene: 5. Germline CDR1 and CDR2: SEHNR and FQNEAQ (reference sequence). The length of the CDR3 is 15 residues. The CDR3, as DNA: TGTGCCAGCAGCCTTAGCGGGAGACACTACAATGAGCAGTTCTTC. This translates into CASSLSGRHYNEQFF.

This chain uses TRBV6-2 or TRBV6-3 with TRBJ1-5, with a possible D match to TRBD1 (5 bases). Trimming cost V 0 bases and J 6 bases, with 18 bases left between them. The CDR3 is 17 residues long. CDR1 is MNHEY and CDR2 is SVGEGT in the germline V gene. CDR3 DNA: TGTGCCAGCAGTTACTCCCCGTCGGGGGTTCTCGGTCAGCCCCAGCATTTT. Its translation is CASSYSPSGVLGQPQHF.

The chain links TRBV4-3 to TRBJ1-2; unclear D gene. Trimming shortened V by 1 base and J by 8 bases, and 20 bases separated the two germline ends. Germline CDR1 LGHNA, CDR2 YSLEER. This CDR3 has 16 residues. Written as DNA, the CDR3 is TGCGCCAGCAGCCAAGCTCCTGAACCTACAGTAGGGGGCTACACCTTC. Translated, it gives CASSQAPEPTVGGYTF.

The V gene is TRBV19, the J gene TRBJ2-1; the D is unclear. Trimming took 2 bases from V and 9 from J, leaving 8 bases between them. The CDR3 sequence is 12 residues long. Germline V gene data show CDR1 as LNHDA and CDR2 as SQIVND (reference sequence). The CDR3 here is CASSILASEQFF. The CDR3 DNA sequence: TGTGCCAGTAGTATACTGGCAAGTGAGCAGTTCTTC. Looking up the rest from reference TRBV19 and TRBJ2-1 gives the full variable domain: DGGITQSPKYLFRKEGQNVTLSCEQNLNHDAMYWYRQDPGQGLRLIYYSQIVNDFQKGDIAEGYSVSREKKESFPLTVTSAQKNPTAFYLCASSILASEQFFGPGTRLTVL.

This chain uses TRBV5-6 with TRBJ2-7, with D tentatively TRBD2 (10 bases). This CDR3 comprises 19 residues. Trimming cost V 2 bases and J 1 base, with 25 bases left between them. The V gene's germline CDR1 is SGHDT and CDR2 YYEEEE. CDR3: CASSFGTGTTSGFSYEQYF. DNA of the CDR3: TGTGCCAGCAGCTTCGGGACAGGGACGACTAGCGGGTTTTCCTACGAGCAGTACTTC.

The chain couples TRBV11-2 to TRBJ2-2, with 8 bases fitting TRBD1. The CDR3 contains 14 residues. The J segment lost 5 bases and the V segment lost 4 bases, leaving 3 bases of the junction unmatched. The germline V gene encodes CDR1 SGHAT and CDR2 FQNNGV. The CDR3 here is CASSSNRGTGELFF. The CDR3, as DNA: TGTGCCAGCAGCTCAAACAGGGGGACCGGGGAGCTGTTTTTT.

V and J are TRBV10-3 and TRBJ1-1; D may be TRBD1 (5 bases). V shed 11 bases and J shed 7 bases, with 20 bases lying between them. This CDR3 contains 13 residues. CDR1 is ENHRY, CDR2 SYGVKD, per germline. The CDR3 here is CASWGPTGSEAFF. In DNA, the CDR3 is TGTGCCTCTTGGGGCCCAACCGGAAGTGAAGCTTTCTTT.

The chain is built from TRBV27 and TRBJ2-7; D unresolved. Germline V gene data show CDR1 as MNHEY and CDR2 as SMNVEV (reference sequence). V dropped 5 bases and J dropped 5 bases, with 13 bases sitting between them. The CDR3 contains 13 residues. As DNA, the CDR3 is TGTGCCAGCAGTGGGCTGGCAGCCCACGAGCAGTACTTC. Amino acid sequence: CASSGLAAHEQYF.

The chain recombines TRBV6-1 with TRBJ2-7, with D possibly TRBD1 on 5 matching bases. The CDR3 has 16 amino acids. Trimming took 1 base from V and 6 from J, leaving 19 bases between them. In germline, CDR1 is MNHNS, CDR2 SASEGT. CDR3 loop: CASSEVGFWGSLEQYF. The CDR3 DNA sequence: TGTGCCAGCAGTGAAGTTGGGTTTTGGGGCTCACTCGAGCAGTACTTC.

This clone was seen only a few times. The CDR3 end shows no conserved phenylalanine or tryptophan, and so a read error is likely. No DNA is shown, since the ends of the CDR3 on it are uncertain; the CDR3 is the one TCRdb lists. The rearrangement joins TRBV19 to TRBJ1-1; TRBD1 was called by the table and not checked on the DNA. The germline gives CDR1 LNHDA, CDR2 SQIVND (reference sequence). The CDR3 length is 12 residues, termini included. CDR3 protein: CASSTRTGAPSV.

The rearrangement links TRBV25-1 to TRBJ2-1; D not resolved. Germline-derived CDR1 and CDR2 are MGHDK and SYGVNS. CDR3 length: 12 residues. V lost 4 bases and J lost 9, with 10 bases in between. CDR3 sequence: CASSVRVGEQFF. DNA for the CDR3: TGTGCCAGCAGTGTTAGGGTTGGTGAGCAGTTCTTC.

V gene TRBV6-5 combines with J gene TRBJ2-7, with D hard to call. The CDR3 totals 13 residues. Between the trimmed V and J ends, which lost 5 bases and 3 bases, there was a span of 11 bases. Looked up from germline, CDR1 is MNHEY and CDR2 is SVGAGI. The CDR3 region is CASSTGLRYEQYF. The CDR3 DNA sequence: TGTGCCAGCAGTACTGGGCTCCGCTACGAGCAGTACTTC.

This chain uses TRBV4-1 with TRBJ2-7; D not certain. Germline CDR1 and CDR2: MGHRA and YSYEKL. V was shortened by 1 base and J by 5 bases, with 12 bases between the two germline ends. This CDR3 region has 14 residues. This CDR3 reads CASSQVSAGHEQYF. The CDR3 DNA sequence: TGCGCCAGCAGCCAAGTTAGTGCAGGTCACGAGCAGTACTTC.

This chain links TRBV10-2 with TRBJ1-1; D is unclear. CDR3 length: 12 amino acids. CDR1 WSHSY and CDR2 SAAADI come from the germline V gene. Trimming took 8 bases from V and 1 from J, leaving 8 bases between them. CDR3 sequence: CASVGGNTEAFF. CDR3 coding DNA: TGCGCCAGCGTAGGAGGGAACACTGAAGCTTTCTTT.

This clone was observed once. The chain has TRBV6-5 and TRBJ1-3; D may be TRBD1 (6 bases). The CDR3 is made up of 15 amino acids. Germline V gene data show CDR1 as MNHEY and CDR2 as SVGAGI. V was shortened by 8 bases and J by 1 base, with 15 bases between the two germline ends. The CDR3 region has the DNA TGTGCCAGCTCAAATACAGGGCTTTCTGGAAACACCATATATTTT. This encodes CASSNTGLSGNTIYF.

This chain links TRBV6-6 with TRBJ1-5; tentative D call: TRBD1 (5 bases). This CDR3 region has 14 residues. Trimming removed 2 bases from V and 4 bases from J, with 9 bases in between. Germline V gives CDR1 MNHNY, CDR2 SVGAGI (reference sequence). The CDR3 DNA is TGTGCCAGCAGTTACGGGGGTGCGAATCAGCCCCAGCATTTT. This codes for CASSYGGANQPQHF.

The gene calls are TRBV18 and TRBJ1-2, with D uncertain. In germline, CDR1 is KGHSH, CDR2 LQKENI. The CDR3 sequence is 14 residues long. V lost 6 bases and J 2 bases, leaving 13 bases between the germline ends. CDR3 DNA sequence: TGTGCCAGCTCGCGAGAAGAGAGAAACTATGGCTACACCTTC. Its protein product is CASSREERNYGYTF.

V is TRBV5-5 and J is TRBJ2-7; 10 bases match TRBD1. This CDR3 has 15 amino acids. Germline CDR1 reads SGHKS; CDR2 reads YYEKEE (reference sequence). V gave up 1 base and J gave up 6 bases; unmatched junction bases: 7. In nucleotides, the CDR3 is TGTGCCAGCAGCTTGAGGGGACAGGGGAGGGGCGAGCAGTACTTC. It codes for CASSLRGQGRGEQYF.

The chain recombines TRBV6-2 or TRBV6-3 with TRBJ2-7; no clear D. The ends were cut back, 6 bases at V and 0 bases at J, with 9 bases in the middle. Germline V gene lookup returns CDR1 MNHEY and CDR2 SVGEGT. This CDR3 has 13 amino acids. The CDR3 here is CASSLRSSYEQYF. In nucleotides, the CDR3 is TGTGCCAGCAGCCTCAGAAGCTCCTACGAGCAGTACTTC.

Only one count was recorded for this clone. The rearrangement joins TRBV5-6 to TRBJ1-2; D remains ambiguous. V was cut by 0 bases and J by 4 bases, with 10 bases left in between. The CDR3 runs to 14 residues. Germline assignment: CDR1 SGHDT and CDR2 YYEEEE. As DNA, the CDR3 is TGTGCCAGCAGCTTGGCCGGGGTGTTCTATGGCTACACCTTC. It is translated as CASSLAGVFYGYTF.

A few counts support this clone. The chain carries TRBV7-2 and TRBJ2-1, with D uncertain. Per germline, CDR1 SGHTA and CDR2 FQGNSA. V shed 3 bases and J shed 6 bases, with 9 bases lying between them. This CDR3 has 13 residues. The CDR3 bases are TGTGCCAGCAGCTTCTGGCAAACCAATGAGCAGTTCTTC. Residues: CASSFWQTNEQFF.

The DNA of the CDR3 is TGTGCCAGTAGTTTCGGACGGAGTAATGAAAAACTGTTTTTT. Protein sequence: CASSFGRSNEKLFF. The chain employs TRBV19 and TRBJ1-4; D is unclear. V dropped 5 bases and J dropped 4 bases, with 11 bases sitting between them. The CDR3 is 14 amino acids. Germline V lookup: CDR1 LNHDA, CDR2 SQIVND (reference sequence).

V and J are TRBV10-3 and TRBJ1-5; 7 bases are a match to TRBD1. CDR1 is ENHRY, CDR2 SYGVKD, per germline. Losses at the gene ends were 0 bases for V and 4 bases for J; bases not matched to a gene: 3. This CDR3 contains 15 residues. CDR3 loop: CAISESIQGNQPQHF. As DNA, the CDR3 is TGTGCCATCAGTGAGTCGATACAGGGGAATCAGCCCCAGCATTTT.

V gene TRBV5-6 combines with J gene TRBJ2-2; D is possibly TRBD2 (6 bases). The CDR3 extends over 16 amino acids. Trimming took off 7 bases at V and 7 bases at J, with 23 bases between the two ends. Germline V gene data show CDR1 as SGHDT and CDR2 as YYEEEE. The CDR3 loop reads CASRSGTFKGSGELFF. The CDR3 bases are TGTGCCAGCCGATCTGGGACTTTCAAGGGTAGCGGGGAGCTGTTTTTT.

This clone is a singleton in its sample. V gene TRBV15 combines with J gene TRBJ1-4, with 12 bases matching TRBD1. Germline V gives CDR1 LNHNV, CDR2 YYDKDF (reference sequence). The CDR3 contains 17 residues. With V trimmed by 8 bases and J by 8 bases, 15 bases remained unmatched. The CDR3 is CATGARSGTGGREKLFF. The CDR3 nucleotides read TGTGCCACCGGCGCTCGATCAGGGACAGGGGGCAGGGAAAAACTGTTTTTT.

This clone showed up just a few times. The gene calls are TRBV30 and TRBJ2-5, with a weak D call TRBD1 (6 bases). The CDR3 is 12 residues long. Deletions cut 2 bases from V and 5 bases from J, with 9 bases between. Germline V lookup: CDR1 GTSNPN, CDR2 SVGIG (reference sequence). The CDR3 region has the DNA TGTGCCTGGAGTCAGGGGTGGGAGACCCAGTACTTC. Its translation is CAWSQGWETQYF.

This clone was counted between two and nine times. V usage is TRBV14 and J usage is TRBJ1-1; D gene unclear. The CDR3 consists of 15 residues. Trimming shortened V by 3 bases and J by 10 bases, and 21 bases separated the two germline ends. Germline CDR1 is SGHDN and CDR2 is FVKESK. The CDR3: CASSQWNGPPGGAFF. The CDR3 DNA reads TGTGCCAGCAGCCAGTGGAATGGTCCGCCCGGCGGAGCTTTCTTT. Drawing the rest from reference TRBV14 and TRBJ1-1, the complete variable domain is EAGVTQFPSHSVIEKGQTVTLRCDPISGHDNLYWYRRVMGKEIKFLLHFVKESKQDESGMPNNRFLAERTGGTYSTLKVQPAELEDSGVYFCASSQWNGPPGGAFFGQGTRLTVV.